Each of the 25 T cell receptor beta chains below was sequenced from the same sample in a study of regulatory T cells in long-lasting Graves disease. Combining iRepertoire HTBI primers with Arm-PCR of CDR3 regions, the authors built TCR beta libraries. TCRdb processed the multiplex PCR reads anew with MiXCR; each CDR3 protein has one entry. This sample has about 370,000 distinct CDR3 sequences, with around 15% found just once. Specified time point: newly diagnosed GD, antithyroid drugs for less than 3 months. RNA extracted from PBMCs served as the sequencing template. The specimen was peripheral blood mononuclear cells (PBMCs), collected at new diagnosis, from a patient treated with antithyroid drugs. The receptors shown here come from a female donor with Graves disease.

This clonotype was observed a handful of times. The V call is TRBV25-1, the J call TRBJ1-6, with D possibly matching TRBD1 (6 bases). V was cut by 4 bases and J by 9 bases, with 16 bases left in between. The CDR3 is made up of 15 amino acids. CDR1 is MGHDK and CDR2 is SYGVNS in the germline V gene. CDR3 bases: TGTGCCAGCAGTGTCGGGTCGGGGGGCGTTTCACCCCTCCACTTT. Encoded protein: CASSVGSGGVSPLHF.

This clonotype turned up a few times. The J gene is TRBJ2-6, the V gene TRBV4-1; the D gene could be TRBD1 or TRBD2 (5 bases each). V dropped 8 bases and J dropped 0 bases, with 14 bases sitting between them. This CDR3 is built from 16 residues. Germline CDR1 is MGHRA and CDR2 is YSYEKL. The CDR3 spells CASAPVGASGANVLTF. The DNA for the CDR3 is TGCGCCAGCGCGCCCGTCGGGGCCTCTGGGGCCAACGTCCTGACTTTC.

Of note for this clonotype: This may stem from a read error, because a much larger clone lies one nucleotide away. In nucleotides, the CDR3 is TGCGCCAGCATCCCCCGGGGAGCGGGACTTGGCTACGAGCAGTACTTC. Protein product: CASIPRGAGLGYEQYF. This chain connects TRBV10-2 to TRBJ2-7, with 7 bases lining up with TRBD2. J lost 3 bases, V lost 7 bases, and 15 bases had no gene match. From germline, CDR1 is WSHSY and CDR2 SAAADI. This CDR3 contains 16 residues.

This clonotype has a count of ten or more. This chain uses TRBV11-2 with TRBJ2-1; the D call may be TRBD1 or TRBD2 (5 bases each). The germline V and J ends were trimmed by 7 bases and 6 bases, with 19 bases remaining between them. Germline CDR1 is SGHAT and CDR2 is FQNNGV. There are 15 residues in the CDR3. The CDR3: CASIPPGASINEQFF. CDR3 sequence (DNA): TGTGCCAGCATCCCCCCCGGGGCGTCCATCAATGAGCAGTTCTTC.

DNA of the CDR3: TGCAGTGCTAGAGCACAGGTCTACAATGAGCAGTTCTTC. It codes for CSARAQVYNEQFF. The chain has TRBV20-1 and TRBJ2-1; D might be TRBD1 (5 bases). Per the germline V gene, CDR1 is DFQATT and CDR2 is SNEGSKA (reference sequence). Trimming left V 1 base short and J 3 bases short, with 7 bases between. This CDR3 spans 13 amino acids.

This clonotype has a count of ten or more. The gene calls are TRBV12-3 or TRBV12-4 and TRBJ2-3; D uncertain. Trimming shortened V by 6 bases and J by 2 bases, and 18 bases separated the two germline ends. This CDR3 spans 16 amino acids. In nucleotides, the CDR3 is TGTGCCAGCAGATCTTATTCGTATCCGAACACAGATACGCAGTATTTT. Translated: CASRSYSYPNTDTQYF.

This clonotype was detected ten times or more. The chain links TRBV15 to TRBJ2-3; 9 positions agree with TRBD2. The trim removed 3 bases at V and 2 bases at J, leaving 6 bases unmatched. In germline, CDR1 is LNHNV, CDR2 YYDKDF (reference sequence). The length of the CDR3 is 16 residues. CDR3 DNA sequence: TGTGCCACCAGCAGTCCTAGCGGGAAGATCACAGATACGCAGTATTTT. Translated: CATSSPSGKITDTQYF. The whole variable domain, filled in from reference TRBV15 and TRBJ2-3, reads DAMVIQNPRYQVTQFGKPVTLSCSQTLNHNVMYWYQQKSSQAPKLLFHYYDKDFNNEADTPDNFQSRRPNTSFCFLDIRSPGLGDTAMYLCATSSPSGKITDTQYFGPGTRLTVL.

The CDR3 loop is CASSRGTPTNYGYTF. The CDR3 nucleotides are TGTGCCAGTAGTCGAGGGACACCGACTAACTATGGCTACACCTTC. J is TRBJ1-2 and V is TRBV19, with a weak D call TRBD1 (6 bases). This CDR3 is 15 amino acids long. Germline-derived CDR1 and CDR2 are LNHDA and SQIVND (reference sequence). V was clipped by 5 bases and J by 0 bases, with 13 bases between them. Drawing the rest from reference TRBV19 and TRBJ1-2, the complete variable domain is DGGITQSPKYLFRKEGQNVTLSCEQNLNHDAMYWYRQDPGQGLRLIYYSQIVNDFQKGDIAEGYSVSREKKESFPLTVTSAQKNPTAFYLCASSRGTPTNYGYTFGSGTRLTVV.

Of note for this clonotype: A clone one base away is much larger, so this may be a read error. CDR3 in amino acids: CASSLAGLRSVGTQYF. DNA for the CDR3: TGTGCCAGCAGCTTAGCCGGCTTAAGGTCGGTAGGGACCCAGTACTTC. V gene TRBV7-9 combines with J gene TRBJ2-5, with D hard to call. The V gene's germline CDR1 is SEHNR and CDR2 FQNEAQ (reference sequence). Trimming took 0 bases from V and 7 from J, leaving 18 bases between them. This CDR3 contains 16 residues.

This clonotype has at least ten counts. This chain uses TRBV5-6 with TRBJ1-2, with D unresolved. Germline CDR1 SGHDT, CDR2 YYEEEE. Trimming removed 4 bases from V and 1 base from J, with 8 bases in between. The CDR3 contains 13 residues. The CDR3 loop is CASSARRNYGYTF. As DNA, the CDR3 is TGTGCCAGCAGCGCACGACGTAACTATGGCTACACCTTC. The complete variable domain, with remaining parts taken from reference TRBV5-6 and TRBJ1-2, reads DAGVTQSPTHLIKTRGQQVTLRCSPKSGHDTVSWYQQALGQGPQFIFQYYEEEERQRGNFPDRFSGHQFPNYSSELNVNALLLGDSALYLCASSARRNYGYTFGSGTRLTVV.

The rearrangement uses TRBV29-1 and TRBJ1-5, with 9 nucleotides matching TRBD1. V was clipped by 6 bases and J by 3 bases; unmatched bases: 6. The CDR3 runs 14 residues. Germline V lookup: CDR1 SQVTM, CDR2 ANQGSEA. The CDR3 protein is CSVTGGGSNQPQHF. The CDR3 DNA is TGCAGCGTCACAGGGGGCGGCTCCAATCAGCCCCAGCATTTT.

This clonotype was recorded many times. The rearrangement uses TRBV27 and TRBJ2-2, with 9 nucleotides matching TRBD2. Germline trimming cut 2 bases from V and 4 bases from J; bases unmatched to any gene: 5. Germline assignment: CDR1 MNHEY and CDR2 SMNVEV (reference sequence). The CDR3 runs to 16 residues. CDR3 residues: CASSLGAGGVTGELFF. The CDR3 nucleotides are TGTGCCAGCAGTTTAGGCGCGGGAGGGGTCACCGGGGAGCTGTTTTTT.

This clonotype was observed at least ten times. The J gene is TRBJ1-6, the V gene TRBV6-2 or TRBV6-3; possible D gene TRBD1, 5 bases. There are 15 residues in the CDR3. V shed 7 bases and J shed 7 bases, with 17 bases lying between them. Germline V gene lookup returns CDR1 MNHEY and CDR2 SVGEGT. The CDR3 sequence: CASISVRGENSPLHF. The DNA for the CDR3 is TGTGCCAGCATCTCAGTTAGGGGAGAGAATTCACCCCTCCACTTT.

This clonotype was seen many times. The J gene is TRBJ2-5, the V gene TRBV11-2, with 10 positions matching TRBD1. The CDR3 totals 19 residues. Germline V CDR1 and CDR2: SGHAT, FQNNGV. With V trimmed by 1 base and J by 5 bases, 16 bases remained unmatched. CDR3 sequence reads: CASSLVFRSLDRGEETQYF. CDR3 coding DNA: TGTGCCAGCAGCTTAGTTTTCAGAAGTTTGGACAGGGGGGAGGAGACCCAGTACTTC.

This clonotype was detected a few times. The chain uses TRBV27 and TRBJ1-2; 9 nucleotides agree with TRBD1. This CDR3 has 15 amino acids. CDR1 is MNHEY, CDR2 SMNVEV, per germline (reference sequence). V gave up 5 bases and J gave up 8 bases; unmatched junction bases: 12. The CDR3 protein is CASSETQGASWGYTF. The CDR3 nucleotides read TGTGCCAGCAGTGAAACACAGGGGGCGTCCTGGGGCTACACCTTC.

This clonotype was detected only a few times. DNA of the CDR3: TGTGCCAGCAGTTTATGGACAGGGGCGTCGGAGACCCAGTACTTC. This translates into CASSLWTGASETQYF. The chain recombines TRBV28 with TRBJ2-5; 8 positions match TRBD1. V trimming: 0 bases; J trimming: 5 bases; junction bases outside the gene matches: 5. The CDR3 totals 15 residues. Germline V gene lookup returns CDR1 MDHEN and CDR2 SYDVKM.

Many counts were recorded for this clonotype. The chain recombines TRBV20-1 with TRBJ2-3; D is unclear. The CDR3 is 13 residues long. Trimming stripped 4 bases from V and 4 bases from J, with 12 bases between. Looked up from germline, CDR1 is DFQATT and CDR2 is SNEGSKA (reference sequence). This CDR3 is CSAISSEPDTQYF. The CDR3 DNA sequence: TGCAGTGCTATTTCTTCCGAGCCAGATACGCAGTATTTT.

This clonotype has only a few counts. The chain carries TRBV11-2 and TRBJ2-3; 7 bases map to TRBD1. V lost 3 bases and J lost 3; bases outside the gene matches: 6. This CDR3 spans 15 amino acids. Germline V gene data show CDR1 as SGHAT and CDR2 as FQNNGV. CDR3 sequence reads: CASSFMTGLTDTQYF. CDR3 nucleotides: TGTGCCAGCAGCTTTATGACAGGGTTAACAGATACGCAGTATTTT. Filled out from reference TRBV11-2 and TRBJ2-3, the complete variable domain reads EAGVAQSPRYKIIEKRQSVAFWCNPISGHATLYWYQQILGQGPKLLIQFQNNGVVDDSQLPKDRFSAERLKGVDSTLKIQPAKLEDSAVYLCASSFMTGLTDTQYFGPGTRLTVL.

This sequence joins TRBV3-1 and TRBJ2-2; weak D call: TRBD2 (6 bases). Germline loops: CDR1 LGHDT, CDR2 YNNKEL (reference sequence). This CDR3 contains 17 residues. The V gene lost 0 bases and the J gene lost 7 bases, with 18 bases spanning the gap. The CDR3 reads CASSQDFPATGDGELFF. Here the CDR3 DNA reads TGTGCCAGCAGCCAAGATTTTCCGGCGACGGGGGACGGGGAGCTGTTTTTT.

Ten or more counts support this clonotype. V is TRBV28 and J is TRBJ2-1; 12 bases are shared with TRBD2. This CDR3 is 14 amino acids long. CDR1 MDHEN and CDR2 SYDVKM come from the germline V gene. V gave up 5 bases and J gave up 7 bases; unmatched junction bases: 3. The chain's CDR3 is CASSILAGGNEQFF. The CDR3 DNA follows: TGTGCCAGCAGTATACTAGCGGGAGGTAATGAGCAGTTCTTC.

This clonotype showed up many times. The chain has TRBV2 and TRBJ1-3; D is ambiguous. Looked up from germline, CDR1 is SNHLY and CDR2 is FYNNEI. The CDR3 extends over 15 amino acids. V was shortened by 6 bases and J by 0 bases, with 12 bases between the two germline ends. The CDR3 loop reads CASSLPRNSGNTIYF. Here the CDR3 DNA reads TGTGCCAGCAGCCTACCTCGGAACTCTGGAAACACCATATATTTT.

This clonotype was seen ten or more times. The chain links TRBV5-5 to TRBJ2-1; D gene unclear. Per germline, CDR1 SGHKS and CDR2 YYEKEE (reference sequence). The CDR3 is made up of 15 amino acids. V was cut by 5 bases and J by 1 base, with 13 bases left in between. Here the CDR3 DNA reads TGTGCCAGCAGGGTAGACTTGAGGTCCTACAATGAGCAGTTCTTC. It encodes CASRVDLRSYNEQFF.

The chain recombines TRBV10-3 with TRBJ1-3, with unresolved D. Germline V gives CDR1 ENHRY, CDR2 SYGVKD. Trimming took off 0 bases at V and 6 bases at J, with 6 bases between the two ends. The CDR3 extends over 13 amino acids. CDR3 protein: CAISESFENTIYF. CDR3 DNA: TGTGCCATCAGTGAGTCTTTTGAAAACACCATATATTTT.

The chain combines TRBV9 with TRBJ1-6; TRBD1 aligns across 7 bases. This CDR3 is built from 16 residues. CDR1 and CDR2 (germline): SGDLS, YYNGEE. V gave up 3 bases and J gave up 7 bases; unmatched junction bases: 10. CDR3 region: CASSGQGLGQNSPLHF. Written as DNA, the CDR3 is TGTGCCAGCAGCGGACAGGGTTTGGGTCAAAATTCACCCCTCCACTTT.

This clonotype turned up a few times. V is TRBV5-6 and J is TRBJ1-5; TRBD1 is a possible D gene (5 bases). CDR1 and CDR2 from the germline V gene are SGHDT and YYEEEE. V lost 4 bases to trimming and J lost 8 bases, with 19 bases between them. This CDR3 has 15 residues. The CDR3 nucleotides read TGTGCCAGCAGCCTGGCAGGGTTTGCGCTGGAGCCCCAGCATTTT. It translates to CASSLAGFALEPQHF. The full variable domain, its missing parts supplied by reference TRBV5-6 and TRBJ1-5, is DAGVTQSPTHLIKTRGQQVTLRCSPKSGHDTVSWYQQALGQGPQFIFQYYEEEERQRGNFPDRFSGHQFPNYSSELNVNALLLGDSALYLCASSLAGFALEPQHFGDGTRLSIL.